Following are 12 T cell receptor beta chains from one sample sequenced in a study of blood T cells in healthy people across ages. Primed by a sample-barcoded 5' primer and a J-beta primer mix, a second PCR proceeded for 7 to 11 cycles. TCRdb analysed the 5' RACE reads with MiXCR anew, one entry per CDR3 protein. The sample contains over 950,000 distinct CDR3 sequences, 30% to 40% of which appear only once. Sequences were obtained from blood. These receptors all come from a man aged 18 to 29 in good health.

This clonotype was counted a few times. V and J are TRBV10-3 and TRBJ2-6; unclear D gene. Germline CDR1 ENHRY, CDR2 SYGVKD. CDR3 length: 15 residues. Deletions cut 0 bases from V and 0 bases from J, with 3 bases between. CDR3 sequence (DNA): TGTGCCATCAGTGAGTCGTTCTCTGGGGCCAACGTCCTGACTTTC. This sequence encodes CAISESFSGANVLTF.

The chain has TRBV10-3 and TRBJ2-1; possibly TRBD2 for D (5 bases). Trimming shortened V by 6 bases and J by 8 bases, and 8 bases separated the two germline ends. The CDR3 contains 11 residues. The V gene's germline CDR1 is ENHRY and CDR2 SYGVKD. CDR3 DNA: TGTGCCATCAGGGATAGCGATGAGCAGTTCTTC. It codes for CAIRDSDEQFF.

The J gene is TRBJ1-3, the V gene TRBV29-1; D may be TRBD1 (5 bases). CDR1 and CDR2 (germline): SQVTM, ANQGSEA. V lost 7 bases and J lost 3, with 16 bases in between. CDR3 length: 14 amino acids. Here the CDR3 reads CSAAGRTGGNTIYF. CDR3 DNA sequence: TGCAGCGCGGCAGGGAGGACTGGTGGAAACACCATATATTTT.

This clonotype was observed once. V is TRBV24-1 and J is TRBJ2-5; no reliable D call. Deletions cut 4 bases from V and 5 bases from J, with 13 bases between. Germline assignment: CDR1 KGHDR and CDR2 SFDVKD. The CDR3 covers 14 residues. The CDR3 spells CATSDPVNRETQYF. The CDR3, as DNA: TGTGCCACCAGTGACCCGGTTAATCGGGAGACCCAGTACTTC.

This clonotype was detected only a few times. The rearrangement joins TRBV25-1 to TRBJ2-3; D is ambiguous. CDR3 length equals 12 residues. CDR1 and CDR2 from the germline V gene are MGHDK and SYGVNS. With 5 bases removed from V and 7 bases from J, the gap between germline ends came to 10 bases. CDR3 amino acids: CASSLVGNTQYF. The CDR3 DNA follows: TGTGCCAGCAGTCTGGTTGGCAATACGCAGTATTTT.

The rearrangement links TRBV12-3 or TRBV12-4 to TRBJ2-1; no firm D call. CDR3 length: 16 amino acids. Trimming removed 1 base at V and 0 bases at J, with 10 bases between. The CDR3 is CASSLGWGSSYNEQFF. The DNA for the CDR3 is TGTGCCAGCAGTTTAGGGTGGGGAAGCTCCTACAATGAGCAGTTCTTC.

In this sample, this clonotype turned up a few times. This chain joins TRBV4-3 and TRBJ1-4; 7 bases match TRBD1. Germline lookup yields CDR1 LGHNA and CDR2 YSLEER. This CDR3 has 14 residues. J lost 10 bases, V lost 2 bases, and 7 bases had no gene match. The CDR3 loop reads CASSQRDREGKLFF. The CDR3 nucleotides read TGCGCCAGCAGCCAACGCGACAGGGAGGGAAAACTGTTTTTT.

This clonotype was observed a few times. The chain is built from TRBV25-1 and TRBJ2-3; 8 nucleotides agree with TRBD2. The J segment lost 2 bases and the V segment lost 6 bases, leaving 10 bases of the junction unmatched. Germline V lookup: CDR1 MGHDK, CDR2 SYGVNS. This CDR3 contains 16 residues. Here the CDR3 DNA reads TGTGCCAGCAGCACCGCGGTAGCGGGGTACACAGATACGCAGTATTTT. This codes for CASSTAVAGYTDTQYF. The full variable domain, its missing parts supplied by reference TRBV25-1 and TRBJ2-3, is EADIYQTPRYLVIGTGKKITLECSQTMGHDKMYWYQQDPGMELHLIHYSYGVNSTEKGDLSSESTVSRIRTEHFPLTLESARPSHTSQYLCASSTAVAGYTDTQYFGPGTRLTVL.

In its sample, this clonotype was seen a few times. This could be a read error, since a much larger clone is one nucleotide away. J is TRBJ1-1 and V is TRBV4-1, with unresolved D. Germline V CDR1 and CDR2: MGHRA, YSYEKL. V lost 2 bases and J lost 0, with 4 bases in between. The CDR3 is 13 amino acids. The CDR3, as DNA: TGCGCCAGCAGCCAATATTTGAACACTGAAGCTTTCTTT. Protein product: CASSQYLNTEAFF.

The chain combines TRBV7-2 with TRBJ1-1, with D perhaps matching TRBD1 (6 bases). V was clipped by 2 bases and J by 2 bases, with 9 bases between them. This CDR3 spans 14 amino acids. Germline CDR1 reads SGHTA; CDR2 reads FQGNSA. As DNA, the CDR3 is TGTGCCAGCAGCTTACAACAGGGCAACACTGAAGCTTTCTTT. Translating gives CASSLQQGNTEAFF.

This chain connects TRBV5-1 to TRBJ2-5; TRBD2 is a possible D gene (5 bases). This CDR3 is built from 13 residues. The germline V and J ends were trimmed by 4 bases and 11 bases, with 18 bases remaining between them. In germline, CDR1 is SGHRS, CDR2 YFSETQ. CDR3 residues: CASSPGVNNEQYF. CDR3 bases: TGCGCCAGCAGCCCCGGGGTTAACAATGAGCAGTACTTC.

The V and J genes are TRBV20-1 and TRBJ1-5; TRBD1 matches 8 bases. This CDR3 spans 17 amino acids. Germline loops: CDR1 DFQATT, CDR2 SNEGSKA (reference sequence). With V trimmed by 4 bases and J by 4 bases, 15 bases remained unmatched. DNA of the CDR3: TGCAGTGCTAATCGGCCCAGGGGGCTGATAAGGAATCAGCCCCAGCATTTT. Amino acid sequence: CSANRPRGLIRNQPQHF.